The clone carrying this TCR beta chain has more than one count but fewer than ten. Its specificity is not known. MiXCR was run by TCRdb on the reads, yielding one entry per CDR3 protein. This table holds tens of thousands of distinct CDR3 sequences, roughly 19% found once. Germline CDR1 and CDR2: MDHEN and SYDVKM. V was cut by 3 bases and J by 1 base, with 6 bases left in between. The CDR3 spans 13 residues. This sample was included in a study of T cell repertoires in cytomegalovirus infection. Study-wide background: Signatures in public TCR beta sequences pointed to both CMV infection and matching HLA type.

Study results and caveats: Ex vivo, HLA-C-restricted CMV-specific TCR beta clonotypes prevailed over the rest of the response.

The chain employs TRBV28 and TRBJ1-1; D gene uncertain. Sequencing used CD8+ T cells from cultured PBMCs, obtained from culture after CMV antigen stimulation. This sequence was found in a human donor in good health (CMV status not recorded). Some clones in this sample may be carry-over from other donors' samples. This chain's CDR3 is CASSLEENTEAFF. DNA of the CDR3: TGTGCCAGCAGTTTGGAGGAGAACACTGAAGCTTTCTTT.